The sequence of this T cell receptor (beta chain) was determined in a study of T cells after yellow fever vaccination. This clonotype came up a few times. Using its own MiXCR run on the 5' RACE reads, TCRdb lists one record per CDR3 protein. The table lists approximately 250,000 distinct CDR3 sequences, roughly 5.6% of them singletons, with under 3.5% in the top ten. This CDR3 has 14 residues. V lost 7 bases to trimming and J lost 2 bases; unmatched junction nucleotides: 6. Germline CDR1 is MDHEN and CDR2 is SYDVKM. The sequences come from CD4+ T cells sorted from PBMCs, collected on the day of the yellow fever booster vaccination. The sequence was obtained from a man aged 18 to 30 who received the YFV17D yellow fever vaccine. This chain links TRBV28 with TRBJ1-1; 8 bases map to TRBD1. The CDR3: CASNPTGGNTEAFF. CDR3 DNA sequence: TGTGCCAGCAACCCTACAGGGGGTAACACTGAAGCTTTCTTT.